Here is one TCR beta chain with its context. Antigen specificity is unknown. J gave up 9 bases and V 4 bases, and 8 bases lay outside the gene matches. Germline CDR1 SGHNT, CDR2 YYREEE (reference sequence). This CDR3 contains 16 residues. Measured with immunoSEQ multiplex PCR; TCRdb has only the in-frame clones, and not every one. The table includes approximately 130,000 clones, over 85% detected once. The sample comes from a study of T cell responses to AZD1222 COVID-19 vaccine. Study outcomes and limitations: Increased Spike-specific TCR breadth and depth were observed after two AZD1222 doses. A reported finding is that nearly half of spike-specific TCRs target unmutated variant regions. Mostly white British, mostly female donors; authors suggested clonal diversity may be underestimated.

The sample here was peripheral blood, taken on day 0 of AZD1222 vaccination. The receptor was derived from an adult in good health. The genes are TRBV5-4 and TRBJ2-1; 15 positions agree with TRBD2. CDR3 amino acids: CASSVGLAGGHAEQFF. Here the CDR3 DNA reads TGTGCCAGCAGCGTAGGACTAGCGGGAGGGCACGCTGAGCAGTTCTTC.